This T cell receptor (beta chain) was captured in a study of T cell responses to AZD1222 COVID-19 vaccine (dated by TCRdb to about 2021). Concerning the study at large: Because spike-specific TCR depth and breadth did not differ between the two schedules, AZD1222 recipients who got a second dose at roughly 4 weeks were pooled with those who got a second dose at roughly 12 weeks. TCR sequencing covered some 240 trial participants: 200 to 210 given two doses of AZD1222 and around 25 given two doses of MenACWY control vaccine. Trial participants were enrolled by age into 18-55, 56-69 and 70-plus year subgroups, with 148, 28 and 57 TCR-sequenced participants respectively.

As to this clone: It lacks a known antigen. No much larger clone is present one base from it, and per-base qualities are unavailable.

The intended sense of this specimen's time point label: baseline before first vaccination. Vaccinee samples were obtained from the UK trials COV001 and COV002, which included a single-blind randomized controlled phase 2/3 trial of AZD1222 (ChAdOx1 nCoV-19) in healthy adults. For TCRbeta chain sequencing, PBMC samples were collected from trial participants at day 0 and at day 28 after the second dose. The paper as a whole reports these results and caveats: Only five or six AZD1222 recipients were SARS-CoV-2 seropositive at baseline, limiting conclusions about previously exposed vaccinees. A significant rise in spike-specific TCR breadth and depth was observed after two AZD1222 doses relative to day 0 and relative to MenACWY recipients. In the small 56-69-year group, the increase in depth fell short of significance, most likely because of low power. Because no day 14 peak-response samples were available, repertoires were characterized only after the peak T cell response. Participants were mostly white British, with more females than males. The authors suggested clonal diversity may have been underestimated. Epitopes outside the regions mutated in the B.1.351 and B.1.1.7 variants were reportedly recognized by nearly half of the unique spike-specific TCRs. Vaccine-associated CD4 TCRs spanned the whole spike protein, with dominant responses in regions 160-218 and 743-854.

The CDR3 regions of human TCRbeta chains were analyzed by immunosequencing. The study's own analysis went as follows. Repertoire TCRs were checked for matches against a reference library of SARS-CoV-2-specific TCRs that had been generated using the MIRA antigen-specificity platform. Breadth was defined as the fraction of unique TCRs that were SARS-CoV-2-associated, and depth was defined as the fraction of total T cells that were SARS-CoV-2-associated. Each spike-specific TCR was assigned to its reactive spike region and to a CD4 or CD8 class using the MIRA data. Log10-transformed breadth and depth values were compared by one-way ANOVA with Sidak's multiple comparisons tests. Held by TCRdb, this immuneACCESS table contains in-frame sequences only and omits some clones. Under half of the omission traces to an unresolved V gene where checked; the cause of the rest is unknown. V, J and clone size derive from that table, while D and trimming were established from the DNA sequence. This sample lists around 99,000 clones; around 90% were detected once. Approximately 11% of the sample is in the top ten clones.

The source was peripheral blood, collected on day 0 of AZD1222 vaccination. This TCR was recovered from an adult in good health.

The nucleotide sequence reads TGTGCCAGCAGTTCGAGTTACGGGAGGGTGGTAGGCGAGCAGTACTTC. It codes for CASSSSYGRVVGEQYF. The receptor chain draws on TRBV27 and TRBJ2-7; 8 middle bases align to TRBD2. Trimmed from V: 4 bases; trimmed from J: 6 bases; junction bases lacking a gene match: 14. From cysteine to phenylalanine, the CDR3 is 16 amino acids long. Only the CDR3 region is kept as DNA, spanning 48 bases read in frame from base 1. For CDR1 and CDR2, the germline V gene (reference sequence) lists MNHEY and SMNVEV.